One and the same sample provided the 21 T cell receptor beta chains below, sequenced in a study of technical replicates of blood from four donors. Clones were sequenced by immunoSEQ multiplex PCR, and TCRdb holds only the in-frame ones, with some missing. The data hold 60,000 to 90,000 clones, with around 95% observed a single time. Sequencing input: T cells isolated from PBMCs. These receptors were taken from a human donor in good health.

The V call is TRBV18, the J call TRBJ2-7; possibly TRBD1 for D (5 bases). Germline loops: CDR1 KGHSH, CDR2 LQKENI. The length of the CDR3 is 13 residues. Trimming cost V 5 bases and J 6 bases, with 14 bases left between them. The CDR3 is CASSEQGSSEQYF. Here the CDR3 DNA reads TGTGCCAGCTCAGAGCAGGGTTCCAGCGAGCAGTACTTC.

The J gene is TRBJ1-1, the V gene TRBV7-9, with D hard to call. The germline gives CDR1 SEHNR, CDR2 FQNEAQ (reference sequence). V lost 1 base and J 8 bases, leaving 8 bases between the germline ends. The CDR3 contains 12 residues. The CDR3 DNA is TGTGCCAGCAGCTTAGGAACTGAGGAAGCTTTCTTT. It codes for CASSLGTEEAFF.

This CDR3 is CALGPGGAVPDTQYF. CDR3 nucleotides: TGTGCCCTAGGACCCGGGGGGGCAGTCCCAGATACGCAGTATTTT. This chain joins TRBV19 and TRBJ2-3, with 8 bases aligning to TRBD2. V gave up 11 bases and J gave up 4 bases; unmatched junction bases: 14. The CDR3 extends over 15 amino acids. Germline CDR1 and CDR2: LNHDA and SQIVND (reference sequence). The whole variable domain, filled in from reference TRBV19 and TRBJ2-3, reads DGGITQSPKYLFRKEGQNVTLSCEQNLNHDAMYWYRQDPGQGLRLIYYSQIVNDFQKGDIAEGYSVSREKKESFPLTVTSAQKNPTAFYLCALGPGGAVPDTQYFGPGTRLTVL.

The chain carries TRBV6-6 and TRBJ2-7, with 11 bases that match TRBD1. CDR1 is MNHNY and CDR2 is SVGAGI in the germline V gene (reference sequence). The CDR3 totals 14 residues. V was pared by 7 bases and J by 3 bases, with 5 bases of the junction left unmatched. CDR3 sequence: CASNPGTGGYEQYF. The CDR3, as DNA: TGTGCCAGCAACCCCGGGACAGGGGGCTACGAGCAGTACTTC.

V gene TRBV7-9 combines with J gene TRBJ2-5, with a possible D match to TRBD2 (6 bases). This CDR3 region has 15 residues. Trimming shortened V by 1 base and J by 4 bases, and 13 bases separated the two germline ends. Germline CDR1 is SEHNR and CDR2 is FQNEAQ (reference sequence). The CDR3 protein is CASSLVGGSGETQYF. The CDR3 region has the DNA TGTGCCAGCAGCTTAGTAGGAGGGAGTGGAGAGACCCAGTACTTC.

This rearrangement joins TRBV7-9 to TRBJ2-5; 7 bases align to TRBD1. The junction had 10 bases not matched to a gene; V was cut back by 4 bases and J by 5 bases. This CDR3 has 15 amino acids. Per the germline V gene, CDR1 is SEHNR and CDR2 is FQNEAQ (reference sequence). CDR3 sequence reads: CASSSGTARPETQYF. The DNA of the CDR3 is TGTGCCAGCAGCTCCGGGACAGCCCGTCCGGAGACCCAGTACTTC.

The chain links TRBV9 to TRBJ1-2; D is unclear. The CDR3 is made up of 14 amino acids. The germline gives CDR1 SGDLS, CDR2 YYNGEE. Trimming took off 1 base at V and 0 bases at J, with 7 bases between the two ends. For the CDR3, the DNA is TGTGCCAGCAGCGTAACCCCAGCTAACTATGGCTACACCTTC. It translates to CASSVTPANYGYTF.

This chain uses TRBV10-2 with TRBJ2-3; TRBD2 is a possible D gene (5 bases). CDR1 and CDR2 (germline): WSHSY, SAAADI. The CDR3 is 12 amino acids. Deletions cut 4 bases from V and 4 bases from J, with 6 bases between. In DNA, the CDR3 is TGCGCCAGCAGTGGAGGGCCAGATACGCAGTATTTT. This sequence encodes CASSGGPDTQYF.

The V call is TRBV28, the J call TRBJ1-1, with D tentatively TRBD1 (6 bases). V gave up 7 bases and J gave up 3 bases, with 12 bases separating them. This CDR3 has 13 amino acids. Germline CDR1 reads MDHEN; CDR2 reads SYDVKM. This chain's CDR3 is CASTQGLDTEAFF. The CDR3 nucleotides are TGTGCCAGCACACAGGGTCTGGACACTGAAGCTTTCTTT.

This clone appeared once. The chain links TRBV19 to TRBJ2-1; 7 bases line up with TRBD2. V was pared by 8 bases and J by 0 bases, with 4 bases of the junction left unmatched. The CDR3 is 14 amino acids. The V gene's germline CDR1 is LNHDA and CDR2 SQIVND (reference sequence). CDR3 DNA sequence: TGTGCCAGTGGGACTACCAGCTCCTACAATGAGCAGTTCTTC. Protein product: CASGTTSSYNEQFF.

The chain links TRBV25-1 to TRBJ2-1; 10 bases line up with TRBD2. Germline CDR1 is MGHDK and CDR2 is SYGVNS. Trimming cost V 7 bases and J 2 bases; bases outside gene matches: 5. The CDR3 is made up of 15 amino acids. The CDR3 coding sequence is TGTGCCAGCAACCAAGCGGGGGGGGCCTACAATGAGCAGTTCTTC. Translation gives CASNQAGGAYNEQFF.

This chain joins TRBV11-3 and TRBJ2-7; TRBD1 matches at 7 bases. CDR1 and CDR2 from the germline V gene are SGHNT and YENEEA. This CDR3 is 13 amino acids long. Unmatched junction bases numbered 4, after V lost 5 bases and J lost 3 bases. The CDR3 here is CASSGDSNYEQYF. DNA of the CDR3: TGTGCCAGCAGCGGGGACAGCAACTACGAGCAGTACTTC. The variable domain in full, completed from reference TRBV11-3 and TRBJ2-7, reads EAGVVQSPRYKIIEKKQPVAFWCNPISGHNTLYWYLQNLGQGPELLIRYENEEAVDDSQLPKDRFSAERLKGVDSTLKIQPAELGDSAVYLCASSGDSNYEQYFGPGTRLTVT.

The chain carries TRBV9 and TRBJ1-1, with D perhaps matching TRBD1 (5 bases). V lost 0 bases, J lost 2 bases, and 14 bases lay in between. Germline assignment: CDR1 SGDLS and CDR2 YYNGEE. CDR3 length: 16 amino acids. As DNA, the CDR3 is TGTGCCAGCAGCGTAGCCGAAGGGGCTGTTAACACTGAAGCTTTCTTT. Translating it yields CASSVAEGAVNTEAFF.

The rearrangement links TRBV19 to TRBJ2-6, with 10 bases aligning to TRBD1. Germline-derived CDR1 and CDR2 are LNHDA and SQIVND (reference sequence). This CDR3 contains 17 residues. V dropped 8 bases and J dropped 2; count of bases not matched to a gene: 9. CDR3 residues: CASRTGGVIAGANVLTF. For the CDR3, the DNA is TGTGCCAGTCGGACAGGGGGAGTTATTGCTGGGGCCAACGTCCTGACTTTC.

This chain links TRBV10-3 with TRBJ1-4, with D maybe TRBD1 (5 bases). CDR3 length: 15 amino acids. Germline-derived CDR1 and CDR2 are ENHRY and SYGVKD. Trimming pared 2 bases from V and 4 bases from J, leaving 11 bases between. The CDR3 DNA follows: TGTGCCATCAGTGAGAGGGGACTGAGTAATGAAAAACTGTTTTTT. As protein: CAISERGLSNEKLFF.

This chain links TRBV9 with TRBJ1-1, with 8 bases matching TRBD1. Trimming removed 3 bases from V and 0 bases from J; junction bases left unmatched: 1. Germline V lookup: CDR1 SGDLS, CDR2 YYNGEE. The length of the CDR3 is 14 residues. In nucleotides, the CDR3 is TGTGCCAGCAGCGGGGACAGGTTGAACACTGAAGCTTTCTTT. This gives the protein CASSGDRLNTEAFF. Using reference TRBV9 and TRBJ1-1 for the parts outside the CDR3, the full variable domain is DSGVTQTPKHLITATGQRVTLRCSPRSGDLSVYWYQQSLDQGLQFLIQYYNGEERAKGNILERFSAQQFPDLHSELNLSSLELGDSALYFCASSGDRLNTEAFFGQGTRLTVV.

This clone was observed a handful of times. The chain links TRBV27 to TRBJ1-2; possible D gene TRBD1, 6 bases. Per germline, CDR1 MNHEY and CDR2 SMNVEV (reference sequence). This CDR3 region has 13 residues. Between the trimmed V and J ends, which lost 4 bases and 7 bases, there was a span of 13 bases. CDR3 sequence (DNA): TGTGCCAGCAGTTCAACAGGGCTAGCTGGCTACACCTTC. Its protein product is CASSSTGLAGYTF.

The rearrangement links TRBV4-1 to TRBJ1-6, with 8 positions matching TRBD1. The CDR3 extends over 18 amino acids. Unmatched junction bases numbered 11, after V lost 0 bases and J lost 7 bases. The germline V gene has CDR1 MGHRA and CDR2 YSYEKL. This CDR3 is CASSQDRGGRGQNSPLHF. The CDR3 DNA follows: TGCGCCAGCAGCCAAGATCGAGGGGGCAGGGGGCAAAATTCACCCCTCCACTTT.

V and J are TRBV5-1 and TRBJ2-7; 9 nucleotides match TRBD2. Losses at the gene ends were 1 base for V and 4 bases for J; bases not matched to a gene: 6. The germline V gene has CDR1 SGHRS and CDR2 YFSETQ. This CDR3 is built from 15 residues. The CDR3 DNA reads as TGCGCCAGCAGCTTGCTGGGACTAGCAGGGTACGAGCAGTACTTC. Protein product: CASSLLGLAGYEQYF.

This sequence joins TRBV4-1 and TRBJ1-3, with D hard to call. The CDR3 contains 15 residues. Trimming took off 3 bases at V and 4 bases at J, with 13 bases between the two ends. The germline V gene has CDR1 MGHRA and CDR2 YSYEKL. The CDR3 here is CASSHQQSSGNTIYF. The CDR3 DNA is TGCGCCAGCAGCCATCAACAGAGCTCCGGAAACACCATATATTTT.

The gene calls are TRBV28 and TRBJ2-7; 8 bases map to TRBD2. Germline lookup yields CDR1 MDHEN and CDR2 SYDVKM. The CDR3 consists of 17 residues. The V segment lost 8 bases and the J segment 6 bases; nucleotides outside the gene matches: 21. In nucleotides, the CDR3 is TGTGCCAGCGGACCCCCCCATCGAAGCGGGAGCCTCGCCGAGCAGTACTTC. Amino acid sequence: CASGPPHRSGSLAEQYF.